Listed below are T cell receptor beta chains from one sample, sequenced in a study of molecular identifiers for immune sequencing clone quantification. From the PCR reads, TCRdb called clonotypes with MiXCR, one entry per CDR3 protein. The sample lists under 800,000 distinct CDR3 sequences; 25% were seen once. The sample was naive CD8+ T cells from blood, with Jurkat cell RNA spiked in. The receptor set was obtained from a human donor in good health. Some libraries in this study had Jurkat cell RNA spiked in. The CDR3 runs from the conserved cysteine through the conserved F or W.

v_gene	len	CDR3aa
TRBV4-3	18	CASSQDPRLAGVVDTQYF
TRBV6-5	12	CASSYGPGEQFF
TRBV11-2	13	CASSLLATDTQYF
TRBV30	13	CAWSGRMMETQYF
TRBV3-1	13	CASSQGRGNEQFF
TRBV4-1	17	CASSQAGDAFMNTEAFF
TRBV7-6	16	CASSLRYRGTNEKLFF
TRBV4-3	15	CASSQDRTVGTEAFF
TRBV6-1	13	CASRDSDYTEAFF
TRBV4-1	17	CASSQSSGGALSYEQYF
TRBV4-3	16	CASSQDRGQSNQPQHF
TRBV7-9	13	CAGSLAGTDTQYF
TRBV5-8	17	CASTLVAAAPHYNEQFF
TRBV25-1	14	CASNGGGAYNEQFF
TRBV4-1	15	CASSQTRGSTDTQYF
TRBV6-2/TRBV6-3	20	CASSHPTGQAIFSGANVLTF
TRBV4-3	14	CASSQESGGQEQYF
TRBV7-9	14	CARAGAGAPTEQYF
TRBV30	14	CAWSVSRGVDTQYF
TRBV4-1	16	CASSHELAVQAETQYF
TRBV7-3	17	CASSLTLSAGTYNEQFF
TRBV7-9	14	CASSSRMGGYEQYF
TRBV7-2	20	CASSFLGLAGARTRTDTQYF
TRBV4-1	16	CASSQGPGTGDGEQYF
TRBV2	10	CASNQETQYF
TRBV6-5	13	CASSYGVGYEQYF
TRBV7-9	15	CASSLAQGGGGEAFF
TRBV6-5	15	CASSRRDGSTDAQYF
TRBV27	15	CASSHEGVSNQPQHF
TRBV7-6	17	CASSPPVGLAQTDTQYF
TRBV6-5	18	CASSPTGTAETWLYGYTF
TRBV15	13	CATSSETGVGYTF
TRBV5-1	11	CASSSYSPLHF
TRBV6-5	11	CASTHRAQAFF
TRBV20-1	16	CSAEGDGTKAVATQYF
TRBV29-1	12	CSVERMNTEAFF
TRBV7-2	14	CASSLGYSQETQYF